This TCR beta chain was recovered during a study of T cell changes during pregnancy in multiple sclerosis. The data were produced by immunoSEQ multiplex PCR, yet TCRdb's version contains in-frame clones alone and is incomplete. The profile shows around 12,000 clones, almost 90% of them singletons. Here the sequenced sample was CD8+ T cells from peripheral blood mononuclear cells, taken in the first trimester of pregnancy. The sequence was obtained from a female donor with multiple sclerosis, enrolled in a pregnancy study.

The CDR3 sequence is CAWSILDRVGYTF. In DNA form, the CDR3 reads TGTGCCTGGAGTATTTTGGACAGGGTTGGCTACACCTTC. The chain recombines TRBV30 with TRBJ1-2; TRBD1 matches 8 bases. The CDR3 length is 13 residues. The V and J ends lost 2 bases and 7 bases, in that order; junction bases with no gene match: 6. CDR1 is GTSNPN and CDR2 is SVGIG in the germline V gene (reference sequence).